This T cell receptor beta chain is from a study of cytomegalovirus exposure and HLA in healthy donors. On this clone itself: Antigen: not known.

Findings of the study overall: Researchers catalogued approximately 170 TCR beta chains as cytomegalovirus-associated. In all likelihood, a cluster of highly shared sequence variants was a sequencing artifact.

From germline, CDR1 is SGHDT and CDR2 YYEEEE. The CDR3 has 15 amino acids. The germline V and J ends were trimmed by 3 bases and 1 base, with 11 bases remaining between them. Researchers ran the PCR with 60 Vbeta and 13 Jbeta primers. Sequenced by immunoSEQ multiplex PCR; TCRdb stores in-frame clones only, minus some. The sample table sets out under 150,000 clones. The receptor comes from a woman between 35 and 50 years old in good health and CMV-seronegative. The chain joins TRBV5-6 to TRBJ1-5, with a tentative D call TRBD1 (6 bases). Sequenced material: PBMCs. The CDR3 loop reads CASSSRGTSNQPQHF. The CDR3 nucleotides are TGTGCCAGCAGCTCCAGGGGAACGAGCAATCAGCCCCAGCATTTT.